The 4 T cell receptor beta chains reported below all come from one sample, sequenced in a study of cytomegalovirus exposure and HLA in healthy donors. The PCR employed 60 Vbeta primers together with 13 Jbeta primers. Libraries were prepared by immunoSEQ multiplex PCR; TCRdb keeps only in-frame clonotypes and omits some of them. In the table there are 150,000 to 200,000 clones, 70% to 80% of which are singletons. The sample was PBMCs. The receptors come from a man aged 30 to 39 in good health and CMV-seronegative.

The chain links TRBV4-1 to TRBJ1-5, with D possibly matching TRBD1 (6 bases). This CDR3 region has 16 residues. V was trimmed by 5 bases and J by 1 base, leaving 15 bases between them. Germline V gives CDR1 MGHRA, CDR2 YSYEKL. This chain's CDR3 is CASSERWGLSNQPQHF. The CDR3 nucleotides are TGCGCCAGCAGCGAGAGGTGGGGGCTCAGCAATCAGCCCCAGCATTTT.

CDR3 nucleotide sequence: TGTGCCAGCAGTGAACAGGGCCAGAACACTGAAGCTTTCTTT. Its protein product is CASSEQGQNTEAFF. The chain is built from TRBV2 and TRBJ1-1, with D possibly matching TRBD1 (5 bases). Trimming pared 2 bases from V and 1 base from J, leaving 8 bases between. CDR1 is SNHLY, CDR2 FYNNEI, per germline. The CDR3 totals 14 residues. The full variable domain, with the rest looked up from reference TRBV2 and TRBJ1-1, is EPEVTQTPSHQVTQMGQEVILRCVPISNHLYFYWYRQILGQKVEFLVSFYNNEISEKSEIFDDQFSVERPDGSNFTLKIRSTKLEDSAMYFCASSEQGQNTEAFFGQGTRLTVV.

The chain couples TRBV27 to TRBJ1-2; 7 bases are a match to TRBD1. Germline V CDR1 and CDR2: MNHEY, SMNVEV (reference sequence). Trimming cost V 0 bases and J 8 bases; bases outside gene matches: 6. The CDR3 has 14 amino acids. The CDR3: CASSLSRQGSGYTF. The CDR3 coding sequence is TGTGCCAGCAGTTTATCTAGACAGGGAAGCGGCTACACCTTC.

This chain uses TRBV28 with TRBJ2-5; D is perhaps TRBD2 (5 bases). Germline V gene lookup returns CDR1 MDHEN and CDR2 SYDVKM. Trimming left V 3 bases short and J 5 bases short, with 13 bases between. The CDR3 extends over 14 amino acids. CDR3 residues: CASSFRGSWETQYF. As DNA, the CDR3 is TGTGCCAGCAGTTTCCGTGGGAGCTGGGAGACCCAGTACTTC.